These 2 T cell receptor beta chains came from one sample sequenced in a study of T cells in Graves' hyperthyroidism and ophthalmopathy. Amplification of TCR beta CDR3 regions used RNA as the template. Initially, a first-round RT-PCR of the TCR CDR3 employed the HTBI primer set. TCRdb reprocessed the multiplex PCR reads via MiXCR and lists one record per CDR3 protein. The sample carries 300,000 to 450,000 distinct CDR3 sequences, approximately 13% recorded once. Specimen: blood. Receptor source: a man younger than 45 with Graves' hyperthyroidism that later progressed to Graves' ophthalmopathy.

This clonotype was counted at least ten times. This chain joins TRBV11-3 and TRBJ2-7; the D is unclear. CDR3 length equals 15 residues. Per germline, CDR1 SGHNT and CDR2 YENEEA. V was cut by 1 base and J by 0 bases, with 10 bases left in between. The CDR3 DNA is TGTGCCAGCAGCTTAGTATGGGCCCCCTCCTACGAGCAGTACTTC. Protein product: CASSLVWAPSYEQYF.

This chain connects TRBV5-1 to TRBJ1-6, with a possible D match to TRBD1 (5 bases). The CDR3 is made up of 14 amino acids. The ends were cut back, 3 bases at V and 11 bases at J, with 15 bases in the middle. Germline assignment: CDR1 SGHRS and CDR2 YFSETQ. This CDR3 reads CASSSQGARTPLHF. In DNA, the CDR3 is TGCGCCAGCAGCTCCCAAGGGGCGCGTACACCCCTCCACTTT.